What follows are 14 T cell receptor beta chains derived from one specimen sequenced in a study of blood T cell repertoires in COVID-19 (dated by TCRdb to 2020 to 2021). Libraries were prepared through the immunoSEQ multiplex PCR assay. The table was pulled from immuneACCESS by TCRdb, which kept in-frame rearrangements only. Such tables lose some clones; where checked, under half of the loss comes from unresolved V genes, and the rest has no known cause. Within this sample are about 230,000 clones, with around 88% of them counted one time only. Approximately 5.4% of the sample rests with the top ten. Sequencing was carried out using peripheral blood. These receptor sequences come from a man aged 80 or over with acute or convalescent COVID-19.

V and J are TRBV2 and TRBJ2-2; TRBD2 matches 10 bases. Germline V CDR1 and CDR2: SNHLY, FYNNEI. The CDR3 extends over 14 amino acids. The junction had 6 bases not matched to a gene; V was cut back by 7 bases and J by 7 bases. CDR3 nucleotides: TGTGCCAGCATGACCTTAGCGGGAGGCGGGGAGCTGTTTTTT. Translating gives CASMTLAGGGELFF.

V usage is TRBV7-3 and J usage is TRBJ2-1, with 12 bases fitting TRBD2. Trimming removed 2 bases from V and 6 bases from J; junction bases left unmatched: 2. Germline lookup yields CDR1 SGHTA and CDR2 FQGTGA. This CDR3 has 15 amino acids. The CDR3 is CASSLGLAGTNEQFF. The DNA for the CDR3 is TGTGCCAGCAGCTTAGGACTAGCGGGAACCAATGAGCAGTTCTTC. The full variable domain, its missing parts supplied by reference TRBV7-3 and TRBJ2-1, is GAGVSQTPSNKVTEKGKYVELRCDPISGHTALYWYRQSLGQGPEFLIYFQGTGAADDSGLPNDRFFAVRPEGSVSTLKIQRTERGDSAVYLCASSLGLAGTNEQFFGPGTRLTVL.

J is TRBJ2-5 and V is TRBV2, with D tentatively TRBD2 (5 bases). The germline CDR1 and CDR2 sequences are SNHLY and FYNNEI. V gave up 4 bases and J gave up 4 bases, with 7 bases separating them. The CDR3 extends over 12 amino acids. CDR3 loop: CASSVGIETQYF. CDR3 bases: TGTGCCAGCAGTGTCGGGATAGAGACCCAGTACTTC.

The rearrangement joins TRBV6-5 to TRBJ1-3, with D possibly being TRBD1 (6 bases). Looked up from germline, CDR1 is MNHEY and CDR2 is SVGAGI. The CDR3 covers 15 residues. V was trimmed by 5 bases and J by 4 bases, leaving 15 bases between them. CDR3 nucleotide sequence: TGTGCCAGCAGTAACAGGGCCGTTAGCGGAAACACCATATATTTT. Protein product: CASSNRAVSGNTIYF.

The gene calls are TRBV3-1 (or the pseudogene TRBV3-2) and TRBJ1-3, with 8 bases fitting TRBD1. This CDR3 region has 15 residues. V was pared by 4 bases and J by 2 bases, with 4 bases of the junction left unmatched. CDR1 is LGHDT and CDR2 is YNNKEL in the germline V gene (reference sequence). CDR3 region: CASSPGQGTGNTIYF. In nucleotides, the CDR3 is TGTGCCAGCAGCCCCGGACAGGGAACTGGAAACACCATATATTTT.

The chain is built from TRBV6-5 and TRBJ2-7; D might be TRBD1 (7 bases). Germline assignment: CDR1 MNHEY and CDR2 SVGAGI. V shed 2 bases and J shed 7 bases, with 21 bases lying between them. This CDR3 has 16 amino acids. CDR3 DNA sequence: TGTGCCAGCAGTTACGATCTCAGGGGGGAGCTGGGAGAGCAGTACTTC. Translated, it gives CASSYDLRGELGEQYF.

The chain links TRBV7-2 to TRBJ2-7; possible D gene TRBD1, 6 bases. This CDR3 is built from 14 residues. Between the trimmed V and J ends, which lost 1 base and 5 bases, there was a span of 12 bases. The germline V gene encodes CDR1 SGHTA and CDR2 FQGNSA. Written as DNA, the CDR3 is TGTGCCAGCAGCTTAGGGCAGGGGAGTAACGAGCAGTACTTC. Translating it yields CASSLGQGSNEQYF.

The chain is built from TRBV5-8 and TRBJ2-3, with 7 bases identical to TRBD1. The CDR3 spans 14 residues. The germline CDR1 and CDR2 sequences are SGHTS and YDEGEE. The V segment lost 4 bases and the J segment 2 bases; nucleotides outside the gene matches: 4. The CDR3 DNA is TGTGCCAGCAGCCCCAGGGGGTTCACAGATACGCAGTATTTT. Translated: CASSPRGFTDTQYF. Drawing the rest from reference TRBV5-8 and TRBJ2-3, the complete variable domain is EAGVTQSPTHLIKTRGQQATLRCSPISGHTSVYWYQQALGLGLQFLLWYDEGEERNRGNFPPRFSGRQFPNYSSELNVNALELEDSALYLCASSPRGFTDTQYFGPGTRLTVL.

This rearrangement joins TRBV24-1 to TRBJ2-2; TRBD1 agrees at 7 bases. V gave up 4 bases and J gave up 12 bases; unmatched junction bases: 4. CDR1 is KGHDR and CDR2 is SFDVKD in the germline V gene. This CDR3 has 12 amino acids. The CDR3 nucleotides are TGTGCCACCAGTGAGGGGACAGAAAAGCTGTTTTTT. This gives the protein CATSEGTEKLFF.

With regard to this clone: In the same sample, other DNA sequences code for this CDR3. The V gene is TRBV29-1, the J gene TRBJ1-2; 8 bases are a match to TRBD1. The junction had 9 bases not matched to a gene; V was cut back by 4 bases and J by 8 bases. The CDR3 sequence is 13 residues long. CDR1 SQVTM and CDR2 ANQGSEA come from the germline V gene. The CDR3 region has the DNA TGCAGCGTTGTCGGGCAGGGGGCATGGGGCTACACCTTC. Its translation is CSVVGQGAWGYTF.

V is TRBV27 and J is TRBJ2-1, with 7 bases fitting TRBD1. The germline CDR1 and CDR2 sequences are MNHEY and SMNVEV (reference sequence). This CDR3 contains 14 residues. The trim removed 3 bases at V and 7 bases at J, leaving 6 bases unmatched. DNA of the CDR3: TGTGCCAGCAGTTTGAGTGACAGGGATAATGAGCAGTTCTTC. Encoded protein: CASSLSDRDNEQFF.

CDR3 sequence: CASRGRGQDSSYEQYF. CDR3 bases: TGTGCCAGCAGGGGGAGAGGACAGGATAGCTCCTACGAGCAGTACTTC. The rearrangement links TRBV6-6 to TRBJ2-7, with 7 positions matching TRBD1. The CDR3 spans 16 residues. V was clipped by 6 bases and J by 0 bases; unmatched bases: 11. Germline lookup yields CDR1 MNHNY and CDR2 SVGAGI (reference sequence).

There are many counts of this clone. The genes are TRBV7-8 and TRBJ1-2, with a tentative D call TRBD1 (6 bases). V was trimmed by 7 bases and J by 4 bases, leaving 16 bases between them. Germline V gene lookup returns CDR1 SGHVS and CDR2 FQNEAQ. CDR3 size: 14 residues. The CDR3 is CASTDRKVGYGYTF. DNA of the CDR3: TGTGCCAGCACAGACAGGAAAGTTGGCTATGGCTACACCTTC.

The chain uses TRBV3-1 (or the pseudogene TRBV3-2) and TRBJ2-3; TRBD2 matches at 9 bases. The V gene's germline CDR1 is LGHDT and CDR2 YNNKEL (reference sequence). The CDR3 is made up of 18 amino acids. V lost 0 bases, J lost 4 bases, and 11 bases stayed unmatched. The CDR3 sequence: CASSQDAPGLAFPDTQYF. The CDR3 DNA sequence: TGTGCCAGCAGCCAAGATGCCCCGGGACTAGCTTTTCCAGATACGCAGTATTTT.